This T cell receptor (beta chain) was identified in a study of T cells in Graves' hyperthyroidism and ophthalmopathy. Amplification of TCR beta CDR3 regions used RNA as the template. RT-PCR in the first round (using the HTBI primer set) targeted the TCR CDR3. TCRdb reprocessed the multiplex PCR reads with MiXCR, giving one entry per CDR3 protein. Of some 350,000 distinct CDR3 sequences listed, 13% to 15% were seen once; the top ten hold 15% to 20%. V was trimmed by 3 bases and J by 0 bases, leaving 9 bases between them. This CDR3 is built from 15 residues. The germline V gene encodes CDR1 DFQATT and CDR2 SNEGSKA (reference sequence). This clonotype has only a few counts.

The source of this sequence is a woman aged 55-75 years with Graves' ophthalmopathy. The sequenced material came from blood. The V and J genes are TRBV20-1 and TRBJ2-6; D is ambiguous. The DNA of the CDR3 is TGCAGTGCTAGTCTACAGAGCTCTGGGGCCAACGTCCTGACTTTC. This sequence encodes CSASLQSSGANVLTF.